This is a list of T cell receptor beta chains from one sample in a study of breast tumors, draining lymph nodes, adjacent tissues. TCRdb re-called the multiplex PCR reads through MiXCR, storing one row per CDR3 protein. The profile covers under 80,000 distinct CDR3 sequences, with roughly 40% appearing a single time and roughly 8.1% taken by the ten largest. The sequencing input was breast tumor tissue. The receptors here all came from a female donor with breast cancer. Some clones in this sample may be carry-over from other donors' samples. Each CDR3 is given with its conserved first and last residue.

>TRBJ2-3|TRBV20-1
CSTVAPRSSTDTQYF
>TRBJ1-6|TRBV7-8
CASSPPGYSPLHF
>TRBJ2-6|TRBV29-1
CSVGTGSGANVLTF
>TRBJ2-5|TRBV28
CASSSRTSGRLFGETQYF
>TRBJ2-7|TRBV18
CASSPNLAVEQYF
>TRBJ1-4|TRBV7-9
CASSSREGPSEKLFF
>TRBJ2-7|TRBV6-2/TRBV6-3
CASSYARDRGHYEQYF
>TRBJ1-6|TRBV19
CASRLAGRDNSPLHF
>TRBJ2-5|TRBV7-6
CASSLDREGQRETQYF
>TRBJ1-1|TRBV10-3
CAISENSGDFF
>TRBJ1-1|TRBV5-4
CASSNPTERYTEAFF
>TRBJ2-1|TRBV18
CASSPRAGLSYNEQFF
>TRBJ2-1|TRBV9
CASSPGGGVVGNEQFF
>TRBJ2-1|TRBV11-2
CASSRTSGNNGEQFF
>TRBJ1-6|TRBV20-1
CSAEQRSSYNSPLHF
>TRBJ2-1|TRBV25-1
CASSDPLKTYNEQFF
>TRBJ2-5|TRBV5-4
CACSLVQSQETQYF
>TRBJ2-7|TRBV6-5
CASRHPSGSEQYF
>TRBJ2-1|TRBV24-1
CATSAKAASGISNEQFF
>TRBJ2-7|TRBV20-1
CSARDRVGSYEQYF
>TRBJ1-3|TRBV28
CASSLGQAGNTIYF
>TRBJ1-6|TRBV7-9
CASSLRATSYNSPLHF
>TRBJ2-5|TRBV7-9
CASSRGLETQYF
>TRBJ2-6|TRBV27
CASSPQRRDTNTEAF
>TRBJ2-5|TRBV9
CASSKTPSGRAFETQYF
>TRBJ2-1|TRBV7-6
CASSSRGVNEQFF
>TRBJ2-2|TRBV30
CAWSVSGWKGELFF
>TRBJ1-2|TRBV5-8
CASTRRVDYGYTF
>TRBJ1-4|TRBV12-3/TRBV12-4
CASSLGRATNEKLFF
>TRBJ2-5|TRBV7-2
CANSLDRGLQETQHF
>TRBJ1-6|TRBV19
CASRSLTGSNSPLHF
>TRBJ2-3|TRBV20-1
CSARDRGSYTDTQYF
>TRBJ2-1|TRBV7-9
CASSSLAGYNEQFF
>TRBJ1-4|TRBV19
CASSFRRVGAGNEKLFF
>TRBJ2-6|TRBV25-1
CASSARELEGANVLTF
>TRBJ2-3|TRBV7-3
CATSPAAGAADTQYF
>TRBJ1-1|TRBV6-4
CASSETVLSTEALF
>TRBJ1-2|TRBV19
CASSTLDRGRLYGYTF
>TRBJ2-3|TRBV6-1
CASTGRVGDTQYF
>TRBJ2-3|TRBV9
CASQAGEGDTQYF
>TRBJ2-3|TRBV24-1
CATSDWSGGSTDTQYF
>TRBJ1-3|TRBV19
CASAVRYSGNTIYF
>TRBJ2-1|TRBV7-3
CASSRRGGSNEQFF
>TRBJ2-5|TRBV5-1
CASSLGQTSGGAPRETQYF
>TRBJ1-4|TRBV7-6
CASSLGPWGRGDEKLFF
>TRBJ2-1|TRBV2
CASSENPSSYNEQFF